The sequence of this T cell receptor (beta chain) was determined in a study of blood T cell repertoires in COVID-19. For the study at large: Acute and convalescent COVID-19 samples came from the United States, Italy and Spain.

Generated by immunoSEQ multiplex PCR, the TCRdb table keeps only in-frame clones and is missing some. The sample carries about 160,000 clones, around nine tenths recorded once. Participant-given clinical history determined each cohort assignment. Either two negative PCRs, clearance, or symptom resolution qualified Cohort 3 donors as recovered. This clone came up a few times. Per the germline V gene, CDR1 is SGHRS and CDR2 is YFSETQ. The CDR3 covers 14 residues. V was shortened by 0 bases and J by 6 bases, with 10 bases between the two germline ends. Sequenced material: PBMCs or T cells enriched from blood (not recorded which). This receptor was taken from a woman aged 45 to 65 who had recovered from COVID-19. The chain joins TRBV5-1 to TRBJ2-1; D uncertain. CDR3 sequence (DNA): TGCGCCAGCAGCTTGGAACGGAGACTCAATGAGCAGTTCTTC. It yields the protein CASSLERRLNEQFF.